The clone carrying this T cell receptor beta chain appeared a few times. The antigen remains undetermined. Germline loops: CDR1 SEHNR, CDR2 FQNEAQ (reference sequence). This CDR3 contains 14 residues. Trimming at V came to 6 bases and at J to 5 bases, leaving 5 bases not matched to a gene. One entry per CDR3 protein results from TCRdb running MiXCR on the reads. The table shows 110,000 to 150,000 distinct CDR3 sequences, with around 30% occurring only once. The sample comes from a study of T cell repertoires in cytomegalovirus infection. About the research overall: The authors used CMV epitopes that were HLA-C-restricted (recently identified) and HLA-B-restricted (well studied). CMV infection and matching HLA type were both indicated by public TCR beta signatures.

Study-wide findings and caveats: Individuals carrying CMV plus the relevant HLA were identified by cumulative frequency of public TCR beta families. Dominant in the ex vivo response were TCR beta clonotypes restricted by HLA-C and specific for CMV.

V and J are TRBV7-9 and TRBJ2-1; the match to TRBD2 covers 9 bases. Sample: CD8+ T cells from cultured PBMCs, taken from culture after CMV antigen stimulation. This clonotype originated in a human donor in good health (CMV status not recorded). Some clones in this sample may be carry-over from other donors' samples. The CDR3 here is CASRYSGGNNEQFF. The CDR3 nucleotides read TGTGCCAGCAGATATAGCGGGGGAAACAATGAGCAGTTCTTC.